The T cell receptor (beta chain) described here comes from a study of technical replicates of blood from a handful of donors. The germline CDR1 and CDR2 sequences are SEHNR and FQNEAQ (reference sequence). The CDR3 length is 15 residues. Deletions cut 1 base from V and 3 bases from J, with 12 bases between. The method was immunoSEQ multiplex PCR; TCRdb's version includes in-frame clones alone and lacks a portion of them. The top ten hold 0.25% of the sample, which has fewer than 95,000 clones, roughly 91% seen once. The clonotype originates from a human donor in good health. This chain uses TRBV7-9 with TRBJ1-1, with unresolved D. Material for sequencing was T cells isolated from PBMCs. CDR3 protein: CASSLETVSHTEAFF. CDR3 sequence (DNA): TGTGCCAGCAGCTTAGAAACAGTCTCCCACACTGAAGCTTTCTTT.